This is a list of T cell receptor beta chains from one sample in a study of Tregs in tolerant kidney transplant recipients. Clones were sequenced by immunoSEQ multiplex PCR, and TCRdb holds only the in-frame ones, with some missing. The profile shows tens of thousands of clones, roughly 84% of them singletons. Sequenced material: CD4+ T cells from blood. The origin of the receptors is a human donor in good health. Each CDR3 is given with its conserved first and last residue. A D gene is named only where the DNA matches it firmly. Size values are once, few and many counts, or a class for expanded clones, and some rows have none.

CASKSGGGSNEKLFF | TGCGCCAGCAAGTCAGGCGGGGGTTCTAATGAAAAACTGTTTTTT | - | TRBJ1-4 | TRBV5-1 | -
CASSPGPTIADTEAFF | TGTGCCAGCTCACCAGGGCCTACAATAGCCGACACTGAAGCTTTCTTT | - | TRBJ1-1 | TRBV18 | -
CASSQVAGGGNIQYF | TGCGCCAGCAGCCAAGTGGCGGGAGGAGGAAACATTCAGTACTTC | - | TRBJ2-4 | TRBV4-3 | TRBD2
CASSLDVYEQYF | TGTGCCAGCAGCTTGGACGTCTACGAGCAGTACTTC | once | TRBJ2-7 | TRBV7-2 | -
CSCRGAYGYTF | TGCAGCTGCCGCGGCGCCTATGGCTACACCTTC | - | TRBJ1-2 | TRBV29-1 | -
CASGLEGDTEAFF | TGTGCTAGTGGTTTGGAGGGAGATACTGAAGCTTTCTTT | - | TRBJ1-1 | TRBV12-5 | -
CASSREGPSGYEQYF | TGCGCCAGCAGCAGAGAGGGACCCTCAGGCTACGAGCAGTACTTC | once | TRBJ2-7 | TRBV4-1 | -
CASSLGQSDTYYEQYF | TGTGCCAGCTCGCTAGGTCAATCGGACACCTACTACGAGCAGTACTTC | - | TRBJ2-7 | TRBV18 | -
CASSLEGGRVETQYF | TGTGCCAGCAGCTTAGAGGGCGGGAGGGTAGAGACCCAGTACTTC | once | TRBJ2-5 | TRBV7-2 | TRBD2
CAWSKTRGSVGGSSYEQYF | TGTGCCTGGAGTAAAACTCGGGGTTCTGTTGGGGGGAGCTCCTACGAGCAGTACTTC | once | TRBJ2-7 | TRBV30 | -
CASSRSRGADSNTQYF | TGCGCCAGCAGCCGGAGTAGGGGGGCCGACTCAAATACGCAGTATTTT | once | TRBJ2-3 | TRBV5-1 | -
CASSIGGDTDTQYF | TGTGCCAGCAGCATCGGGGGAGACACAGATACGCAGTATTTT | - | TRBJ2-3 | TRBV9 | -
CASSLVGGVGETQYF | TGTGCCAGCAGTTTGGTGGGAGGAGTTGGAGAGACCCAGTACTTC | - | TRBJ2-5 | TRBV6-6 | -
CAGSESRGANYGYTF | TGTGCCGGCAGTGAAAGTAGGGGCGCGAACTATGGCTACACCTTC | - | TRBJ1-2 | TRBV25-1 | -
CASSMRDRGSFSYEQYF | TGTGCCAGTAGTATGAGGGACAGGGGCTCTTTCTCCTACGAGCAGTACTTC | - | TRBJ2-7 | TRBV19 | TRBD1
CASSSPGLATDTQYF | TGTGCCAGCAGCTCCCCTGGACTAGCCACAGATACGCAGTATTTT | - | TRBJ2-3 | TRBV11-3 | TRBD2
CASSPSGPPYGNEQFF | TGTGCCAGCTCACCCTCCGGCCCTCCCTACGGGAATGAGCAGTTCTTC | - | TRBJ2-1 | TRBV18 | -
CASSSDRWETQYF | TGTGCCAGCTCTTCGGACAGGTGGGAGACCCAGTACTTC | - | TRBJ2-5 | TRBV18 | TRBD1
CASGKGVNTGELFF | TGTGCCAGCGGCAAAGGGGTGAACACCGGGGAGCTGTTTTTT | - | TRBJ2-2 | TRBV11-3 | -
CASRQRGNTDTQYF | TGTGCCAGTAGGCAGCGGGGGAACACAGATACGCAGTATTTT | - | TRBJ2-3 | TRBV19 | TRBD2
CASGRTSRSTDTQYF | TGTGCCAGCGGGAGGACTAGCCGGAGCACAGATACGCAGTATTTT | - | TRBJ2-3 | TRBV2 | TRBD2
CASSDRQRTDTQYF | TGTGCCAGCAGCGACCGACAGCGCACAGATACGCAGTATTTT | - | TRBJ2-3 | TRBV9 | -
CASSRGEGQFF | TGTGCCAGCAGCCGAGGGGAGGGGCAGTTCTTC | once | TRBJ2-1 | TRBV6-5 | TRBD2
CASSQAYPTGDFYGYTF | TGCGCCAGCAGCCAAGCCTATCCGACAGGGGATTTCTATGGCTACACCTTC | - | TRBJ1-2 | TRBV4-1 | TRBD1
CASSQELTLRDTQYF | TGCGCCAGCAGCCAAGAACTTACCCTCCGGGATACGCAGTATTTT | - | TRBJ2-3 | TRBV4-3 | -
CASSQDPANTDTQYF | TGTGCCAGCAGCCAAGATCCAGCGAACACAGATACGCAGTATTTT | - | TRBJ2-3 | TRBV4-2 | -
CASSTYRGRSSYEQYF | TGTGCCAGCAGCACCTACAGGGGACGAAGCTCCTACGAGCAGTACTTC | few | TRBJ2-7 | TRBV11-2 | TRBD1
CASSLFFSDRWGDTGELFF | TGTGCCAGCAGTTTATTCTTTTCGGATAGGTGGGGGGACACCGGGGAGCTGTTTTTT | few | TRBJ2-2 | TRBV27 | -
CASSERRDSNQPQHF | TGTGCCAGCAGTGAACGCAGAGATAGCAATCAGCCCCAGCATTTT | - | TRBJ1-5 | TRBV2 | -
CASSWAEVETQYF | TGCGCCAGCAGTTGGGCCGAGGTGGAGACCCAGTACTTC | - | TRBJ2-5 | TRBV5-1 | -
CASSLGTGFGYGYTF | TGTGCCAGCAGCTTAGGGACAGGGTTCGGCTATGGCTACACCTTC | few | TRBJ1-2 | TRBV7-9 | TRBD1
CASSRYNEQFF | TGTGCCAGCAGCCGTTACAATGAGCAGTTCTTC | - | TRBJ2-1 | TRBV6-5 | -
CAWSAGTDRIRGQYF | TGTGCCTGGAGTGCCGGGACTGACAGGATACGAGGGCAGTACTTC | - | TRBJ2-7 | TRBV30 | -
CASSLTKGDETQYF | TGTGCCAGCAGCTTGACGAAAGGGGATGAGACCCAGTACTTC | - | TRBJ2-5 | TRBV5-4 | -
CASSDPGLAMSYEQYF | TGTGCCAGCAGTGATCCGGGACTAGCAATGAGCTACGAGCAGTACTTC | - | TRBJ2-7 | TRBV28 | TRBD2
CASSNRDTIYF | TGCGCCAGTTCAAATCGGGACACCATATATTTT | - | TRBJ1-3 | TRBV5-1 | -
CASGGQGLYNEQFF | TGTGCCAGCGGAGGACAGGGTCTCTACAATGAGCAGTTCTTC | - | TRBJ2-1 | TRBV6-4 | TRBD1
CSVERPRGPSYEQYF | TGCAGCGTTGAACGCCCCAGGGGGCCCTCCTACGAGCAGTACTTC | many | TRBJ2-7 | TRBV29-1 | TRBD1
CASSLGGTVGDTQYF | TGTGCCAGCAGTTTGGGAGGGACCGTGGGTGATACGCAGTATTTT | few | TRBJ2-3 | TRBV28 | TRBD2
CASSQERGGSETQYF | TGTGCCAGCAGCCAAGAACGCGGCGGGTCGGAGACCCAGTACTTC | - | TRBJ2-5 | TRBV4-2 | -
CASSFRLPGQGAPGDTQYF | TGTGCCAGCAGTTTCCGGTTACCGGGACAGGGTGCCCCTGGAGATACGCAGTATTTT | few | TRBJ2-3 | TRBV27 | TRBD1
CASSQEHGMAGELFF | TGCGCCAGCAGCCAAGAGCATGGTATGGCCGGGGAGCTGTTTTTT | - | TRBJ2-2 | TRBV4-3 | -
CASRGLDGYTF | TGCGCCAGCAGAGGCTTGGATGGCTACACCTTC | - | TRBJ1-2 | TRBV5-1 | -
CASSEQGPVNTEAFF | TGTGCCAGCAGTGAACAGGGGCCGGTGAACACTGAAGCTTTCTTT | few | TRBJ1-1 | TRBV2 | -
CSVESQETQYF | TGCAGCGTTGAGAGCCAAGAGACCCAGTACTTC | - | TRBJ2-5 | TRBV29-1 | -
CASSLEGTRGAYEQYF | TGTGCCAGCAGCTTGGAAGGGACTAGAGGGGCCTACGAGCAGTACTTC | - | TRBJ2-7 | TRBV5-4 | TRBD2
CASSDHTPGQGGGSPLHF | TGTGCCAGCAGTGACCACACACCTGGACAGGGGGGCGGTTCACCCCTCCACTTT | - | TRBJ1-6 | TRBV6-1 | TRBD1
CASKLDNQRETQYF | TGTGCCAGTAAGTTAGACAACCAAAGGGAGACCCAGTACTTC | - | TRBJ2-5 | TRBV19 | -
CSVEEPVMGGYTF | TGCAGCGTCGAAGAACCGGTTATGGGGGGCTACACCTTC | - | TRBJ1-2 | TRBV29-1 | -
CASSLAGQGNSPLHF | TGTGCCAGCAGCTTAGCTGGACAGGGAAATTCACCCCTCCACTTT | - | TRBJ1-6 | TRBV7-9 | TRBD1
CAWSVQGNQPQHF | TGTGCCTGGAGTGTACAGGGGAATCAGCCCCAGCATTTT | - | TRBJ1-5 | TRBV30 | TRBD1
CASSYTGELVAGYGYTF | TGTGCCAGCAGTTACACGGGGGAACTAGTTGCGGGCTATGGCTACACCTTC | - | TRBJ1-2 | TRBV28 | -
CASSWGGGLNSGNTIYF | TGTGCCAGCAGCTGGGGCGGGGGACTCAACTCTGGAAACACCATATATTTT | - | TRBJ1-3 | TRBV7-2 | -
CASSPGDSRGYTF | TGTGCCAGCAGCCCCGGGGACAGCCGTGGCTACACCTTC | - | TRBJ1-2 | TRBV9 | TRBD1
CASRQGRDQPQHF | TGTGCCAGCAGACAGGGGAGGGATCAGCCCCAGCATTTT | - | TRBJ1-5 | TRBV6-5 | TRBD1
CASSPSRTGELFF | TGTGCCAGCAGCCCCAGTCGAACCGGGGAGCTGTTTTTT | - | TRBJ2-2 | TRBV11-2 | -
CASSLSLLAGVEQFF | TGTGCCAGCAGCTTATCTTTACTAGCGGGAGTGGAGCAGTTCTTC | - | TRBJ2-1 | TRBV11-3 | TRBD2
CASSESASGYEQYF | TGTGCCAGCAGTGAATCGGCCTCAGGGTACGAGCAGTACTTC | - | TRBJ2-7 | TRBV2 | -
CASSRNSWEGGGQFF | TGTGCCAGCAGTCGGAACTCCTGGGAGGGAGGGGGGCAGTTCTTC | - | TRBJ2-1 | TRBV6-5 | -
CASSSPLGNEQFF | TGTGCCAGCAGCTCGCCTCTGGGCAATGAGCAGTTCTTC | - | TRBJ2-1 | TRBV4-2 | -